This TCR beta chain comes out of a study of shared clonotypes between healthy human individuals. Study-wide points: It was only blood that was sampled, and tissue repertoires likely differ. Some naive CD4 clonotypes, around 5%, turned up in common across a handful of donors.

Note on this clone: Antigen: not known. The sample contains more than one DNA sequence encoding this CDR3.

A deep-level run was used for the assay. Sequencing was performed with immunoSEQ multiplex PCR; in TCRdb, only in-frame clones are kept and a portion is missing. The repertoire holds about a million clones, more than 60% seen once, with approximately 1.5% in the top ten. CDR3 size: 15 residues. V was pared by 0 bases and J by 4 bases, with 12 bases between. From germline, CDR1 is LNHNV and CDR2 YYDKDF (reference sequence). Every one of the donors was a Caucasian adult that lived in Nashville, Tennessee. The source material was memory CD4+ T cells sorted from blood. Subset given: CD45RA-negative fraction. The origin of this receptor is a man aged 18 to 30 in good health. This chain uses TRBV15 with TRBJ1-2, with TRBD1 as a possible D gene (5 bases). This CDR3 reads CATSRDSQGSYGYTF. CDR3 nucleotides: TGTGCCACCAGCAGAGATTCCCAGGGAAGCTATGGCTACACCTTC. Looking up the rest from reference TRBV15 and TRBJ1-2 gives the full variable domain: DAMVIQNPRYQVTQFGKPVTLSCSQTLNHNVMYWYQQKSSQAPKLLFHYYDKDFNNEADTPDNFQSRRPNTSFCFLDIRSPGLGDTAMYLCATSRDSQGSYGYTFGSGTRLTVV.